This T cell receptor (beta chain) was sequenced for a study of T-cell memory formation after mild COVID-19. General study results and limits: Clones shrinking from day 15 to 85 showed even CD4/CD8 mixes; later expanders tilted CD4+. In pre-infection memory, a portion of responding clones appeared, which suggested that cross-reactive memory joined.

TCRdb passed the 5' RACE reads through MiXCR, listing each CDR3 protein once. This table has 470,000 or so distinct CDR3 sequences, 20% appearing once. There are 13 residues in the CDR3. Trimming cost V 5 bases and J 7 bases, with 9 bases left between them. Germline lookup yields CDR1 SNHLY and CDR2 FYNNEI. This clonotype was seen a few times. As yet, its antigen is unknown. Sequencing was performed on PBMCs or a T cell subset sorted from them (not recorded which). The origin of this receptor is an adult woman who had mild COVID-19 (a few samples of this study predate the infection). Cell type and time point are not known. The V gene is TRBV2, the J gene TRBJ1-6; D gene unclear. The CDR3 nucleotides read TGTGCCAGCAGTCGATGGGAGAATTCACCCCTCCACTTT. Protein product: CASSRWENSPLHF.